Each of the 4 T cell receptor beta chains below was sequenced from the same sample in a study of T cell clones after liver transplantation. Sequencing was performed with immunoSEQ multiplex PCR; in TCRdb, only in-frame clones are kept and a portion is missing. This sample has about 74,000 clones, with about four fifths found just once. The sample was CD4+ T cells from blood, taken before liver transplant. The receptors here all came from a human donor who received a liver transplant.

The chain uses TRBV7-2 and TRBJ1-3; no clear D gene. The V gene's germline CDR1 is SGHTA and CDR2 FQGNSA. V was pared by 2 bases and J by 4 bases, with 12 bases between. The CDR3 consists of 15 residues. CDR3 region: CASSLRSASGNTIYF. The CDR3 DNA reads as TGTGCCAGCAGCTTACGTTCGGCAAGCGGAAACACCATATATTTT.

This rearrangement joins TRBV5-1 to TRBJ1-1; D might be TRBD1 (6 bases). This CDR3 comprises 13 residues. The V end was cut by 6 bases, the J end by 0 bases, with 9 bases between. Germline CDR1 and CDR2: SGHRS and YFSETQ. CDR3 in amino acids: CASTGGMNTEAFF. The CDR3 nucleotides are TGCGCCAGCACTGGGGGCATGAACACTGAAGCTTTCTTT.

The chain has TRBV14 and TRBJ2-3; 8 nucleotides agree with TRBD1. The CDR3 is 13 amino acids. Trimming at V came to 6 bases and at J to 1 base, leaving 0 bases not matched to a gene. The germline CDR1 and CDR2 sequences are SGHDN and FVKESK. The CDR3 bases are TGTGCCAGCAGGACAGGGGGCACAGATACGCAGTATTTT. Protein product: CASRTGGTDTQYF.

V usage is TRBV6-1 and J usage is TRBJ1-1; D is unresolved. Trimming removed 6 bases from V and 4 bases from J, with 12 bases in between. The CDR3 extends over 13 amino acids. The germline V gene encodes CDR1 MNHNS and CDR2 SASEGT. The CDR3: CASSLWSVTEAFF. The CDR3 DNA is TGTGCCAGCAGCCTTTGGTCAGTCACTGAAGCTTTCTTT.